This T cell receptor (beta chain) was documented in a study of OX40 agonist ivuxolimab in advanced cancers. Study summary: Hepatocellular carcinoma, melanoma, renal cell or head and neck cancer occurred in dose-escalation patients. Study findings and constraints: In CD8+ T cells, expanded clones were on average more numerous than in CD4+. With doses of 0.1 to 3.0 mg/kg, CD4+ and CD8+ blood T cells had undergone clonal expansion by week 6.

The count of this clone is one. Antigen unknown. Data came from immunoSEQ multiplex PCR; TCRdb stores just in-frame clones and leaves some out. The sample carries 77,000 or so clones, around 85% recorded once. This CDR3 spans 15 amino acids. The J segment lost 5 bases and the V segment lost 3 bases, leaving 7 bases of the junction unmatched. The V gene's germline CDR1 is SGHAT and CDR2 FQDESV (reference sequence). The specimen comprised CD4+ or CD8+ T cells sorted from blood, sampled in a trial of the OX40 agonist ivuxolimab. V usage is TRBV11-1 and J usage is TRBJ2-1; 7 positions match TRBD1. This clonotype originated in an adult with an advanced solid tumor such as melanoma, head and neck, liver or kidney cancer. CDR3 amino acids: CASSFETGPDNEQFF. DNA of the CDR3: TGTGCCAGCAGCTTTGAGACAGGGCCGGACAATGAGCAGTTCTTC.